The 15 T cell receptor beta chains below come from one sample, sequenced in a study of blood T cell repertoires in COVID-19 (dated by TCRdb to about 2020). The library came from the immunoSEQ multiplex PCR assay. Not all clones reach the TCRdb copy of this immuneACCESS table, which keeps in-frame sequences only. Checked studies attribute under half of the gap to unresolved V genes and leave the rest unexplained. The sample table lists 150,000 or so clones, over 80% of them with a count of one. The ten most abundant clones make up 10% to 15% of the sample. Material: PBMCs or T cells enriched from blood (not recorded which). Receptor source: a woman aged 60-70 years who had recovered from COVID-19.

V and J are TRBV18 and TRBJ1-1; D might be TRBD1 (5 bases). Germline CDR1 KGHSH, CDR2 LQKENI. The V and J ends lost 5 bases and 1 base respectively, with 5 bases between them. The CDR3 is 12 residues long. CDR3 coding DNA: TGTGCCAGCTCAAGGGGGAACACTGAAGCTTTCTTT. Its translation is CASSRGNTEAFF.

The CDR3 reads CASSAKQAQDTQYF. DNA for the CDR3: TGTGCCAGCAGCGCCAAACAGGCTCAAGATACGCAGTATTTT. This chain links TRBV7-9 with TRBJ2-3; tentative D call: TRBD1 (5 bases). The germline gives CDR1 SEHNR, CDR2 FQNEAQ (reference sequence). V shed 5 bases and J shed 5 bases, with 14 bases lying between them. The CDR3 is 14 amino acids.

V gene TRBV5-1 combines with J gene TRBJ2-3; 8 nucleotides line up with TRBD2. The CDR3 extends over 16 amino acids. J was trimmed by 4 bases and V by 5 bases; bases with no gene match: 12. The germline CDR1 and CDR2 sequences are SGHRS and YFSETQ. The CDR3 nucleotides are TGCGCCAGCAGTCCCACTAGCGGAGGCTTTGCAGATACGCAGTATTTT. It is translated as CASSPTSGGFADTQYF.

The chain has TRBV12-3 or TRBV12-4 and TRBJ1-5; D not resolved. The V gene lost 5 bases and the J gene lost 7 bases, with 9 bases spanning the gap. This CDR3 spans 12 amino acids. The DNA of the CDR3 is TGTGCCAGCAGTCGGGAAGACCAGCCCCAGCATTTT. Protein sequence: CASSREDQPQHF.

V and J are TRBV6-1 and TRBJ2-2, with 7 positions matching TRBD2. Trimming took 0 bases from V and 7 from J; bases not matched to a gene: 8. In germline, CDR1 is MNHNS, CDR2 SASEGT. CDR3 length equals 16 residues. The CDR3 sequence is CASSEAGGRANGELFF. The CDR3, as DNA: TGTGCCAGCAGTGAAGCGGGTGGGAGGGCAAACGGGGAGCTGTTTTTT.

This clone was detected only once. The CDR3 spells CATSGGQGVGTEAFF. In DNA form, the CDR3 reads TGTGCCACCAGTGGGGGACAGGGAGTGGGCACTGAAGCTTTCTTT. The rearrangement links TRBV24-1 to TRBJ1-1; 9 bases fit TRBD1. CDR3 length: 15 residues. V trimming: 5 bases; J trimming: 4 bases; junction bases outside the gene matches: 7. The germline gives CDR1 KGHDR, CDR2 SFDVKD.

CDR3 loop: CASSKVGGATAMNTEAFF. CDR3 in DNA: TGTGCCAGCAGCAAAGTTGGAGGGGCGACAGCTATGAACACTGAAGCTTTCTTT. V and J are TRBV21-1 and TRBJ1-1. TRBV21-1 is described as a pseudogene. The CDR3 consists of 18 residues.

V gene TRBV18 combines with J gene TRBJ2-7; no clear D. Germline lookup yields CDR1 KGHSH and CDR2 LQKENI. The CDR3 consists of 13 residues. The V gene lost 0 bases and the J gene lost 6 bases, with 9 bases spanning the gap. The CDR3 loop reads CASSPPGRLEQYF. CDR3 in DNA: TGTGCCAGCTCACCACCTGGCAGACTCGAGCAGTACTTC.

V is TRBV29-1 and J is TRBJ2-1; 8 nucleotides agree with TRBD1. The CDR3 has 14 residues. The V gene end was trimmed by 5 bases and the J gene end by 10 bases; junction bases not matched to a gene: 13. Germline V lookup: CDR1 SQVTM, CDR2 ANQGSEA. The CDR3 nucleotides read TGCAGCGTTTTTAGCAGGACAGGGCCAAGCGAGCAGTTCTTC. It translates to CSVFSRTGPSEQFF.

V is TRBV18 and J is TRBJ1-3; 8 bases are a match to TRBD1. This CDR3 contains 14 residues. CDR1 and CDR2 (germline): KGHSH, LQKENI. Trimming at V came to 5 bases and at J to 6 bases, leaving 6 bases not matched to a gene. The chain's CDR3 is CASSTAGGLNTIYF. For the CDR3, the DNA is TGTGCCAGCTCAACTGCAGGGGGCTTAAACACCATATATTTT. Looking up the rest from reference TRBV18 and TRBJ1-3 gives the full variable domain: NAGVMQNPRHLVRRRGQEARLRCSPMKGHSHVYWYRQLPEEGLKFMVYLQKENIIDESGMPKERFSAEFPKEGPSILRIQQVVRGDSAAYFCASSTAGGLNTIYFGEGSWLTVV.

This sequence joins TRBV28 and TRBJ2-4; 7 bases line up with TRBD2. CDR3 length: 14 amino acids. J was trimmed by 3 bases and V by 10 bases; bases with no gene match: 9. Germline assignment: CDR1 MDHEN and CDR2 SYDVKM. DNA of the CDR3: TGTGCCACCCCGGGGGGAGGTGGCAAAAACATTCAGTACTTC. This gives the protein CATPGGGGKNIQYF.

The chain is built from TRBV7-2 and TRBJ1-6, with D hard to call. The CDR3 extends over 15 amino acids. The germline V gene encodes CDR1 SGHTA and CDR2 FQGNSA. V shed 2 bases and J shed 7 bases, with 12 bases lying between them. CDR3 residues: CASSLNSPKNSPLHF. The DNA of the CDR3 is TGTGCCAGCAGCTTAAACTCGCCCAAAAATTCACCCCTCCACTTT.

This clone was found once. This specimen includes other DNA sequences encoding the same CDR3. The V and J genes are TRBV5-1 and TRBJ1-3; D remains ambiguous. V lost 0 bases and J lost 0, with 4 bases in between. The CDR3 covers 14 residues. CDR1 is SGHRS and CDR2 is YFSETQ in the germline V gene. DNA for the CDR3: TGCGCCAGCAGCTTGGGTAGCTCTGGAAACACCATATATTTT. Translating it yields CASSLGSSGNTIYF.

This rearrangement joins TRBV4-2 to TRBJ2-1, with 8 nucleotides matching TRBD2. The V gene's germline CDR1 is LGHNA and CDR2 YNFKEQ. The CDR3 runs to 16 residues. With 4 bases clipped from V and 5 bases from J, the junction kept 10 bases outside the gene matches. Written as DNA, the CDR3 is TGTGCCAGCAGCCTGCGAAGCGGGGGCGGGAACAATGAGCAGTTCTTC. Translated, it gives CASSLRSGGGNNEQFF.

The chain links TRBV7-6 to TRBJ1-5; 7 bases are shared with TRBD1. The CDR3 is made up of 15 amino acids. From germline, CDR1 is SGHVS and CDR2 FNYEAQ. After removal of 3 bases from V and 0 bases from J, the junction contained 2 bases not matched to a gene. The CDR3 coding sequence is TGTGCCAGCAGCTTGACAGGGAATAGCAATCAGCCCCAGCATTTT. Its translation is CASSLTGNSNQPQHF. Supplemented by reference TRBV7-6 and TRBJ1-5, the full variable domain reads GAGVSQSPRYKVTKRGQDVALRCDPISGHVSLYWYRQALGQGPEFLTYFNYEAQQDKSGLPNDRFSAERPEGSISTLTIQRTEQRDSAMYRCASSLTGNSNQPQHFGDGTRLSIL.